This passage covers 9 T cell receptor beta chains from one sample sequenced in a study of PD-1 blockade in classical Hodgkin lymphoma. This sample's time point: newly diagnosed, previously untreated cHL patient sample. Libraries were prepared by immunoSEQ multiplex PCR; TCRdb keeps only in-frame clonotypes and omits some of them. The sample lists fewer than 90,000 clones, over 90% occurring once. The specimen was peripheral blood mononuclear cells (PBMCs). The receptors stem from a human donor with classical Hodgkin lymphoma.

This clone was observed once. The chain is built from TRBV6-5 and TRBJ1-1; the D is unclear. Germline CDR1 is MNHEY and CDR2 is SVGAGI. The CDR3 runs to 14 residues. V lost 5 bases and J lost 4, with 14 bases in between. DNA of the CDR3: TGTGCCAGCAGTCTGTACTTGGAAGTCACTGAAGCTTTCTTT. Translating gives CASSLYLEVTEAFF.

The chain combines TRBV9 with TRBJ1-6, with D possibly matching TRBD1 (5 bases). CDR3 length equals 14 residues. Germline values: CDR1 SGDLS, CDR2 YYNGEE. V lost 3 bases to trimming and J lost 6 bases, with 10 bases between them. The CDR3 DNA reads as TGTGCCAGCAGCGCCGGGACGTTTAATTCACCCCTCCACTTT. Translation: CASSAGTFNSPLHF.

This chain uses TRBV2 with TRBJ1-2; the D gene is possibly TRBD1 (5 bases). This CDR3 has 13 residues. CDR1 and CDR2 (germline): SNHLY, FYNNEI. Trimming removed 9 bases at V and 6 bases at J, with 17 bases between. The CDR3 DNA is TGTGCCAGTAACCGGGGGGGGTATGATGGCTACACCTTC. This sequence encodes CASNRGGYDGYTF.

CDR3 nucleotides: TGTGCCTGGAGTGTACGGGACAGGGGGTACATTACGAACACCGGGGAGCTGTTTTTT. This codes for CAWSVRDRGYITNTGELFF. The rearrangement uses TRBV30 and TRBJ2-2; TRBD1 matches 11 bases. J was trimmed by 0 bases and V by 0 bases; bases with no gene match: 9. Germline values: CDR1 GTSNPN, CDR2 SVGIG (reference sequence). This CDR3 region has 19 residues.

The chain uses TRBV11-3 and TRBJ2-6; D uncertain. Trimming stripped 7 bases from V and 0 bases from J, with 10 bases between. The germline V gene encodes CDR1 SGHNT and CDR2 YENEEA. The length of the CDR3 is 15 residues. CDR3 sequence: CASNNPSSGANVLTF. CDR3 nucleotides: TGTGCCAGCAACAACCCAAGCTCTGGGGCCAACGTCCTGACTTTC. Drawing the rest from reference TRBV11-3 and TRBJ2-6, the complete variable domain is EAGVVQSPRYKIIEKKQPVAFWCNPISGHNTLYWYLQNLGQGPELLIRYENEEAVDDSQLPKDRFSAERLKGVDSTLKIQPAELGDSAVYLCASNNPSSGANVLTFGAGSRLTVL.

The chain recombines TRBV19 with TRBJ1-1, with 8 positions matching TRBD1. This CDR3 has 15 amino acids. The ends lost 5 bases at V and 1 base at J; junction bases unmatched: 6. Germline loops: CDR1 LNHDA, CDR2 SQIVND (reference sequence). The CDR3 loop is CASSRAGTGNTEAFF. The CDR3 nucleotides are TGTGCCAGTAGTCGCGCCGGGACAGGGAACACTGAAGCTTTCTTT.

This chain uses TRBV5-1 with TRBJ2-3; D may be TRBD1 or TRBD2 (5 bases each). This CDR3 spans 15 amino acids. The germline V gene encodes CDR1 SGHRS and CDR2 YFSETQ. Trimming stripped 2 bases from V and 2 bases from J, with 12 bases between. CDR3 nucleotides: TGCGCCAGCAGCTTCTACCTGGGGACCACAGATACGCAGTATTTT. This translates into CASSFYLGTTDTQYF.

To note about this clone: Other DNA sequences in this sample translate to the same CDR3. The chain is built from TRBV15 and TRBJ1-5; D unresolved. V lost 0 bases and J lost 4, with 4 bases in between. CDR3 length: 13 amino acids. In germline, CDR1 is LNHNV, CDR2 YYDKDF (reference sequence). The CDR3 region has the DNA TGTGCCACCAGCAGAGATAGGAATCAGCCCCAGCATTTT. Protein: CATSRDRNQPQHF.

This chain links TRBV5-6 with TRBJ1-3; 7 bases are a match to TRBD1. This CDR3 is built from 16 residues. The junction had 3 bases not matched to a gene; V was cut back by 0 bases and J by 0 bases. In germline, CDR1 is SGHDT, CDR2 YYEEEE. CDR3 DNA sequence: TGTGCCAGCAGCTTGGGGTACAGGGGCTCTGGAAACACCATATATTTT. As protein: CASSLGYRGSGNTIYF.